These 12 T cell receptor beta chains came from one sample sequenced in a study of early T cells in non-severe SARS-CoV-2 infection. TCRdb re-derived calls from the 5' RACE reads in MiXCR, one entry per CDR3 protein. The sample contains approximately 20,000 distinct CDR3 sequences, 4.5% to 6% of which appear only once. The sequenced sample consisted of whole blood. The receptors derive from an adult who was a healthcare worker with PCR-confirmed SARS-CoV-2 infection or an uninfected control (not recorded which).

The chain carries TRBV9 and TRBJ2-5; D is undetermined. Germline values: CDR1 SGDLS, CDR2 YYNGEE. The CDR3 has 13 residues. Between the trimmed V and J ends, which lost 3 bases and 4 bases, there was a span of 10 bases. The CDR3 reads CASSGDGTETQYF. DNA of the CDR3: TGTGCCAGCAGCGGCGACGGTACAGAGACCCAGTACTTC.

This clonotype was detected ten times or more. The chain recombines TRBV7-2 with TRBJ2-3, with 9 bases that match TRBD2. CDR1 and CDR2 (germline): SGHTA, FQGNSA. Trimming took 2 bases from V and 4 from J; bases not matched to a gene: 4. The CDR3 length is 15 residues. CDR3 in amino acids: CASSLPTSGADTQYF. The CDR3 nucleotides are TGTGCCAGCAGCTTACCGACTAGCGGCGCAGATACGCAGTATTTT.

Ten or more counts support this clonotype. This chain uses TRBV7-8 with TRBJ1-5; D remains unclear. The germline CDR1 and CDR2 sequences are SGHVS and FQNEAQ. V dropped 1 base and J dropped 4 bases, with 11 bases sitting between them. This CDR3 comprises 15 residues. CDR3 loop: CASSLEGRENQPQHF. The CDR3 DNA sequence: TGTGCCAGCAGCTTAGAGGGCCGGGAAAATCAGCCCCAGCATTTT.

This clonotype was counted at least ten times. This chain links TRBV7-8 with TRBJ2-7, with 9 positions matching TRBD2. The CDR3 has 15 amino acids. Germline lookup yields CDR1 SGHVS and CDR2 FQNEAQ. V lost 1 base, J lost 2 bases, and 3 bases stayed unmatched. This CDR3 is CASSLVAGATYEQYF. The CDR3 DNA follows: TGTGCCAGCAGCTTAGTAGCGGGGGCTACCTACGAGCAGTACTTC.

This clonotype was observed at least ten times. The rearrangement joins TRBV25-1 to TRBJ1-5; TRBD1 matches at 9 bases. This CDR3 has 14 residues. The V segment lost 6 bases and the J segment 3 bases; nucleotides outside the gene matches: 3. Germline CDR1 is MGHDK and CDR2 is SYGVNS. The CDR3 coding sequence is TGTGCCAGCAGCCGGACAGGGGACAATCAGCCCCAGCATTTT. Encoded protein: CASSRTGDNQPQHF.

This clonotype was seen only a few times. This chain links TRBV20-1 with TRBJ2-7; 11 nucleotides agree with TRBD2. V lost 2 bases, J lost 3 bases, and 3 bases stayed unmatched. The CDR3 loop spans 14 amino acids. Germline CDR1 DFQATT, CDR2 SNEGSKA (reference sequence). Here the CDR3 reads CSARLAGGYYEQYF. The CDR3 nucleotides read TGCAGTGCTAGACTAGCGGGGGGCTACTACGAGCAGTACTTC.

The V call is TRBV28, the J call TRBJ2-2, with D tentatively TRBD2 (7 bases). The CDR3 extends over 18 amino acids. V was cut by 5 bases and J by 3 bases, with 22 bases left in between. Germline loops: CDR1 MDHEN, CDR2 SYDVKM. CDR3 in amino acids: CASSHLGVAGAHTGELFF. Here the CDR3 DNA reads TGTGCCAGCAGTCATCTCGGGGTGGCGGGGGCCCACACCGGGGAGCTGTTTTTT.

This clonotype came up many times. The chain couples TRBV5-1 to TRBJ2-3, with D maybe TRBD1 (6 bases). Trimming cost V 4 bases and J 0 bases, with 12 bases left between them. Germline V CDR1 and CDR2: SGHRS, YFSETQ. The CDR3 contains 15 residues. DNA for the CDR3: TGCGCCAGCAGCACAGGGCAAACTAGCACAGATACGCAGTATTTT. Residues: CASSTGQTSTDTQYF.

In its sample, this clonotype was seen a few times. One junction end disagrees with the germline gene, perhaps due to a read error. V is TRBV29-1 and J is TRBJ2-3; TRBD2 is a possible D gene (5 bases). CDR3 length: 13 residues. Germline V gives CDR1 SQVTM, CDR2 ANQGSEA. The CDR3 loop is CSAEGSGTDTQYF. CDR3 DNA sequence: TGCAGCGCTGAAGGTAGCGGCACAGATACGCAGTATTTT.

This clonotype is labeled medium-sized (0.01 to 0.1%). J is TRBJ1-2 and V is TRBV6-6; 9 positions match TRBD1. This CDR3 contains 13 residues. The J segment lost 5 bases and the V segment lost 7 bases, leaving 5 bases of the junction unmatched. The germline V gene encodes CDR1 MNHNY and CDR2 SVGAGI (reference sequence). The CDR3 DNA follows: TGTGCCAGCACCTTAGGACAGGGGTATGGCTACACCTTC. Its protein is CASTLGQGYGYTF.

The genes are TRBV27 and TRBJ1-2; D is perhaps TRBD1 (5 bases). Germline CDR1 is MNHEY and CDR2 is SMNVEV (reference sequence). The V end was cut by 0 bases, the J end by 8 bases, with 16 bases between. CDR3 length: 15 residues. CDR3 sequence reads: CASSLSGGEWRGYTF. Written as DNA, the CDR3 is TGTGCCAGCAGTTTATCAGGAGGGGAGTGGCGCGGCTACACCTTC.

This clonotype was counted ten times or more. This chain links TRBV7-8 with TRBJ2-7; either TRBD1 or TRBD2 may supply D (5 bases each). The germline V and J ends were trimmed by 5 bases and 2 bases, with 13 bases remaining between them. The CDR3 runs to 14 residues. The germline CDR1 and CDR2 sequences are SGHVS and FQNEAQ. The CDR3 loop is CASSPRGSPYEQYF. The CDR3 nucleotides read TGTGCCAGCAGCCCTCGGGGCAGTCCCTACGAGCAGTACTTC.